This is a list of T cell receptor beta chains from one sample in a study of blood T cell repertoires in COVID-19. TCRdb keeps only in-frame clones here, not all; method: immunoSEQ multiplex PCR. Among 350,000 or so clones listed, approximately 89% were seen once. The specimen was peripheral blood. The receptors were sampled from a woman aged 30 to 39 with COVID-19, enrolled during active disease. Both conserved end residues are part of each CDR3. D genes are given only for firm matches. Some rows mark clone size as missing; the rest say once, few, many or name a class of expanded clone.

v_gene	len	j_gene	abundance	d_gene	CDR3aa	CDR3nt
TRBV3-1/TRBV3-2	14	TRBJ1-4	NA	TRBD1	CASSSDRGNEKLFF	TGTGCCAGCAGCTCGGACAGGGGTAATGAAAAACTGTTTTTT
TRBV5-6	16	TRBJ2-3	NA	TRBD2	CASSLSSSGATDTQYF	TGTGCCAGCAGCTTGTCCTCTAGCGGGGCCACAGATACGCAGTATTTT
TRBV19	15	TRBJ2-3	NA	TRBD2	CASSSIAGVTDTQYF	TGTGCCAGTAGTAGTATAGCGGGGGTCACAGATACGCAGTATTTT
TRBV2	13	TRBJ1-2	NA	TRBD1	CASSQGQGLGYTF	TGTGCCAGCAGCCAGGGACAGGGGTTAGGCTACACCTTC
TRBV28	15	TRBJ1-6	NA	NA	CASSLSRGLSSPLHF	TGTGCCAGCAGTTTATCACGGGGGTTGTCGTCACCCCTCCACTTT
TRBV3-1/TRBV3-2	14	TRBJ1-1	NA	NA	CASSQAGQNTEAFF	TGTGCCAGCAGCCAAGCTGGACAGAACACTGAAGCTTTCTTT
TRBV4-1	15	TRBJ1-1	NA	NA	CASSQLTIFLTEAFF	TGCGCCAGCAGCCAACTAACGATCTTCTTAACTGAAGCTTTCTTT
TRBV29-1	18	TRBJ1-1	NA	NA	CSVGMYGAHHPMNTEAFF	TGCAGCGTTGGGATGTACGGAGCCCACCATCCAATGAACACTGAAGCTTTCTTT
TRBV6-5	13	TRBJ1-2	NA	TRBD1	CASNPGGDYGYTF	TGTGCCAGCAACCCAGGGGGCGACTATGGCTACACCTTC
TRBV12-5	13	TRBJ2-3	NA	TRBD1	CASAGGSTDTQYF	TGTGCTAGTGCAGGGGGAAGCACAGATACGCAGTATTTT
TRBV20-1	14	TRBJ2-5	NA	TRBD2	CSASDGGGGETQYF	TGCAGTGCTAGTGATGGCGGGGGAGGCGAGACCCAGTACTTC
TRBV19	16	TRBJ2-2	NA	NA	CASSIGSQGYTGELFF	TGTGCCAGTAGTATAGGAAGTCAGGGGTACACCGGGGAGCTGTTTTTT
TRBV6-5	14	TRBJ1-6	NA	NA	CASSRTLNNSPLHF	TGTGCCAGCAGTCGGACACTGAATAATTCACCCCTCCACTTT
TRBV7-2	14	TRBJ2-7	few	NA	CASSLAAPSYEQYF	TGTGCCAGCAGCTTAGCAGCACCCTCTTACGAGCAGTACTTC
TRBV5-4	14	TRBJ2-1	NA	TRBD2	CASKERGGFNEQFF	TGTGCCAGCAAGGAGCGGGGGGGCTTTAATGAGCAGTTCTTC
TRBV18	18	TRBJ2-1	NA	NA	CASSPLGGRGGAVREQFF	TGTGCCAGCTCACCACTCGGTGGCCGTGGTGGGGCAGTAAGAGAGCAGTTCTTC
TRBV2	13	TRBJ2-2	NA	NA	CASSPSSRGELFF	TGTGCCAGCAGCCCTAGCTCGCGAGGGGAGCTGTTTTTT
TRBV5-4	14	TRBJ1-1	NA	NA	CASSPYRDVTEAFF	TGTGCCAGCAGCCCCTACAGGGACGTCACTGAAGCTTTCTTT
TRBV4-1	15	TRBJ2-3	NA	TRBD2	CASSQVLADTDTQYF	TGCGCCAGCAGCCAAGTTCTAGCGGACACAGATACGCAGTATTTT
TRBV18	16	TRBJ1-6	NA	TRBD1	CASSYGTENLNSPLHF	TGTGCCAGCTCATATGGGACAGAGAATTTAAATTCACCCCTCCACTTT
TRBV4-3	16	TRBJ2-7	NA	TRBD1	CASSQGIGQGSYEQYF	TGCGCCAGCAGCCAAGGAATCGGACAGGGTTCCTACGAGCAGTACTTC
TRBV29-1	12	TRBJ1-2	few	NA	CSVDQGAYGYTF	TGCAGCGTTGATCAGGGCGCCTATGGCTACACCTTC
TRBV2	13	TRBJ1-4	NA	NA	CASTNNRDEKLFF	TGTGCCAGCACGAACAACAGGGATGAAAAACTGTTTTTT
TRBV3-1/TRBV3-2	14	TRBJ1-1	NA	NA	CASSQDTENTEAFF	TGTGCCAGCAGCCAAGACACAGAGAACACTGAAGCTTTCTTT
TRBV19	13	TRBJ1-4	NA	TRBD1	CASTDRANEKLFF	TGTGCCAGCACCGACAGGGCCAATGAAAAACTGTTTTTT
TRBV11-2	12	TRBJ2-2	NA	NA	CASRVIGGELFF	TGTGCCAGCAGAGTGATCGGCGGGGAGCTGTTTTTT
TRBV5-1	14	TRBJ1-4	once	NA	CASSLGSTNEKLFF	TGCGCCAGCAGCTTGGGTTCGACTAATGAAAAACTGTTTTTT
TRBV6-2/TRBV6-3	17	TRBJ2-7	NA	TRBD1	CASSYSSDGTGTHEQYF	TGTGCCAGCAGTTACTCCTCCGACGGGACAGGGACCCACGAGCAGTACTTC
TRBV6-4	14	TRBJ1-2	NA	NA	CASNRDVRVWCYTF	TGTGCCAGCAATAGAGACGTACGGGTTTGGTGCTACACCTTC
TRBV28	16	TRBJ2-5	NA	TRBD2	CASSIRLAGTSGTQYF	TGTGCCAGCAGTATCAGACTAGCGGGGACCTCGGGGACCCAGTACTTC
TRBV10-3	17	TRBJ1-6	NA	TRBD1	CAISGGGQGAYNSPLHF	TGTGCCATCAGTGGGGGAGGACAGGGGGCGTATAATTCACCCCTCCACTTT
TRBV28	15	TRBJ1-1	NA	NA	CASSLFGTPNTEAFF	TGTGCCAGCAGTTTATTCGGGACACCGAACACTGAAGCTTTCTTT
TRBV18	14	TRBJ1-1	NA	TRBD1	CASSPGQGAQEAFF	TGTGCCAGCTCACCGGGACAGGGGGCTCAAGAAGCTTTCTTT
TRBV28	13	TRBJ1-5	once	NA	CASSLWAGQPQHF	TGTGCCAGCAGTCTATGGGCAGGTCAGCCCCAGCATTTT
TRBV4-2	17	TRBJ2-5	NA	TRBD2	CASSQEGKRGVGETQYF	TGTGCCAGCAGCCAAGAGGGAAAGCGGGGCGTGGGAGAGACCCAGTACTTC
TRBV5-8	16	TRBJ2-3	NA	TRBD2	CASSFGLAGGSDTQYF	TGTGCCAGCAGCTTCGGTTTAGCGGGGGGATCAGATACGCAGTATTTT
TRBV7-6	15	TRBJ1-1	NA	NA	CASILDSDLNTEAFF	TGTGCCAGCATTCTGGACAGTGACTTGAACACTGAAGCTTTCTTT
TRBV3-1/TRBV3-2	16	TRBJ1-4	NA	TRBD1	CASSLQGTGQNEKLFF	TGTGCCAGCAGCCTTCAAGGGACAGGTCAAAATGAAAAACTGTTTTTT
TRBV6-1	15	TRBJ1-2	NA	TRBD1	CASSEGQGANYGYTF	TGTGCCAGCAGTGAAGGTCAGGGGGCTAACTATGGCTACACCTTC
TRBV19	13	TRBJ1-1	NA	NA	CASSIGGITEAFF	TGTGCCAGTAGTATTGGAGGGATCACTGAAGCTTTCTTT
TRBV19	12	TRBJ1-2	few	NA	CASSTTGAGYTF	TGTGCCAGTAGTACGACAGGTGCCGGCTACACCTTC
TRBV9	15	TRBJ2-7	NA	TRBD1	CASSAEDRATYEQYF	TGTGCCAGCAGCGCGGAAGACAGGGCGACCTACGAGCAGTACTTC
TRBV10-3	13	TRBJ1-1	NA	NA	CAISDSRDRTAFF	TGTGCCATCAGTGACTCCCGAGACAGGACGGCTTTCTTT
TRBV3-1/TRBV3-2	11	TRBJ1-2	NA	NA	CASSYQDGYTF	TGTGCCAGCAGCTACCAGGATGGCTACACCTTC
TRBV6-2/TRBV6-3	14	TRBJ2-1	NA	NA	CASSKPGVYNEQFF	TGTGCCAGCAGCAAGCCGGGGGTGTACAATGAGCAGTTCTTC
TRBV5-1	13	TRBJ1-1	NA	NA	CASSPTRETEAFF	TGCGCCAGCAGCCCCACCCGGGAGACTGAAGCTTTCTTT
TRBV29-1	22	TRBJ1-2	NA	TRBD1	CSVEVCWDLGQAVFASNYGYTF	TGCAGCGTTGAAGTCTGTTGGGACTTGGGACAGGCCGTATTCGCCTCAAACTATGGCTACACCTTC
TRBV15	15	TRBJ1-2	few	NA	CATSRGSLPGRGYTF	TGTGCCACCAGCAGAGGCTCTCTCCCAGGTCGGGGCTACACCTTC
TRBV4-2	14	TRBJ1-6	NA	NA	CASSLGRENSPLHF	TGTGCCAGCAGCTTGGGACGGGAGAATTCACCCCTCCACTTT
TRBV19	13	TRBJ1-4	NA	NA	CASNGPLEEKLFF	TGTGCCAGCAATGGGCCTCTGGAAGAAAAACTGTTTTTT
TRBV24-1	17	TRBJ1-5	NA	NA	CATSDLSPLHQDQPQHF	TGTGCCACCAGTGATTTGTCACCCCTTCATCAGGATCAGCCCCAGCATTTT
TRBV7-9	13	TRBJ1-2	NA	NA	CASDGAVDYGYTF	TGTGCCAGCGATGGAGCGGTAGACTATGGCTACACCTTC
TRBV9	17	TRBJ2-2	NA	TRBD2	CASSAGLAGGEPGELFF	TGTGCCAGCAGCGCGGGACTAGCGGGGGGAGAACCCGGGGAGCTGTTTTTT
TRBV19	18	TRBJ1-4	NA	TRBD1	CASAGDRQLSATNEKLFF	TGTGCCAGTGCCGGGGACAGACAACTATCCGCAACTAATGAAAAACTGTTTTTT
TRBV6-5	13	TRBJ1-3	NA	NA	CASSLKAGNTIYF	TGTGCCAGCAGCCTTAAAGCGGGAAACACCATATATTTT